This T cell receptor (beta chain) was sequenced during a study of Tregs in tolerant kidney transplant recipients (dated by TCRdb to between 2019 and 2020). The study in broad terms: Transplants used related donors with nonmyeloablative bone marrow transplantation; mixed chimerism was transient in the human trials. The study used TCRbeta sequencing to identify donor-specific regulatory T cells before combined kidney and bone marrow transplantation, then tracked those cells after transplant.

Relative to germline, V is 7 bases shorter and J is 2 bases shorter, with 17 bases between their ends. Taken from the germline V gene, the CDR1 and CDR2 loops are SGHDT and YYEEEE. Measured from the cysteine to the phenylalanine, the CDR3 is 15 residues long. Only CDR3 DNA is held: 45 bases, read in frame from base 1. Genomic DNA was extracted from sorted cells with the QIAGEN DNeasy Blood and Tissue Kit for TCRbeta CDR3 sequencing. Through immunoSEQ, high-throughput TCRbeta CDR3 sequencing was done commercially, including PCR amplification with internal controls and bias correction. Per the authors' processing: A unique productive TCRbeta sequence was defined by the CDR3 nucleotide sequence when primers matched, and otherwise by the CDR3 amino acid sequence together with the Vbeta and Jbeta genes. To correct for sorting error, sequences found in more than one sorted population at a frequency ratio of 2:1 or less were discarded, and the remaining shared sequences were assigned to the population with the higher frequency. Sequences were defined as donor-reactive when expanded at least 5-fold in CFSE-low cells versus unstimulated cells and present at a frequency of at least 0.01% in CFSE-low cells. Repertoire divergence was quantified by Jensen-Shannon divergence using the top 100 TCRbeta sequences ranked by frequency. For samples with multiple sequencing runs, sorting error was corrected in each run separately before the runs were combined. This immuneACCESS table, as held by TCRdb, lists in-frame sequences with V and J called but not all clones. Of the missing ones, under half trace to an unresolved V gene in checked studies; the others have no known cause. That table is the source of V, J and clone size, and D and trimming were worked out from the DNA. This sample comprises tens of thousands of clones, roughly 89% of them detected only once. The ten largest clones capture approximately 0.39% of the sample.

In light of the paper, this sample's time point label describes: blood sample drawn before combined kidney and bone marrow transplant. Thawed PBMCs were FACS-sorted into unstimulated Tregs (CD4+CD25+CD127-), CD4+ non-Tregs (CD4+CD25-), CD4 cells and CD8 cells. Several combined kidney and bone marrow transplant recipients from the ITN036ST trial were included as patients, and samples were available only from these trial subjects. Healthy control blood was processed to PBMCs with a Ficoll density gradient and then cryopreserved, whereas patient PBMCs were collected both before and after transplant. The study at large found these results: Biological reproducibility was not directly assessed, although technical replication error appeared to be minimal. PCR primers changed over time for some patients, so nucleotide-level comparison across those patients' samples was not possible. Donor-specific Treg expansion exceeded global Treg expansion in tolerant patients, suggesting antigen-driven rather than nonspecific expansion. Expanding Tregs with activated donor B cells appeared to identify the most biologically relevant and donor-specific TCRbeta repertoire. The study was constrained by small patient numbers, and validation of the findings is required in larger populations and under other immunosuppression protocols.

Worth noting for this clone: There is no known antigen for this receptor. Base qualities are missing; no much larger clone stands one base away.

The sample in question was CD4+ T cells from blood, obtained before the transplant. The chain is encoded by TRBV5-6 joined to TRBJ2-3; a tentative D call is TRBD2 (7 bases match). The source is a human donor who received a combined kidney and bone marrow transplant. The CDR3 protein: CASFTGGRATDTQYF. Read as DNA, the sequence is TGTGCCAGCTTCACGGGGGGCAGAGCCACAGATACGCAGTATTTT.